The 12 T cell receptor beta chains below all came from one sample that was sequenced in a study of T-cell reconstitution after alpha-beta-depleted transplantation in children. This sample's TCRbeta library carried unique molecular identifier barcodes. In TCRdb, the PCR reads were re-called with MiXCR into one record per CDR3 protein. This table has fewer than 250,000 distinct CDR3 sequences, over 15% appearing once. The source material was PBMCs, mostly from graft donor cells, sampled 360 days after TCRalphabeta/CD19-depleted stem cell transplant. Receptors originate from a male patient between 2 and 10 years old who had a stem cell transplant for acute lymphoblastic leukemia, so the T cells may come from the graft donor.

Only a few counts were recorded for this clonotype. CDR3 region: CASSLGDLPTDTQYF. The CDR3 nucleotides read TGTGCCAGCAGCTTAGGAGACCTACCCACAGATACGCAGTATTTT. The J gene is TRBJ2-3, the V gene TRBV7-6; D unclear. With 1 base removed from V and 2 bases from J, the gap between germline ends came to 10 bases. Per germline, CDR1 SGHVS and CDR2 FNYEAQ. The CDR3 has 15 residues.

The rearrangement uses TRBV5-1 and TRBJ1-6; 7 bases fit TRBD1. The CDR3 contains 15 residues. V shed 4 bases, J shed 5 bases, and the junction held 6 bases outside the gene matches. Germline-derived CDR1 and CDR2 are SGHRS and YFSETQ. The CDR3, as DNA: TGCGCCAGCAGCCCCGGGACAGCTGATAATTCACCCCTCCACTTT. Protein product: CASSPGTADNSPLHF. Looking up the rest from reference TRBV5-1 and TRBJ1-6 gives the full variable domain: KAGVTQTPRYLIKTRGQQVTLSCSPISGHRSVSWYQQTPGQGLQFLFEYFSETQRNKGNFPGRFSGRQFSNSRSEMNVSTLELGDSALYLCASSPGTADNSPLHFGNGTRLTVT.

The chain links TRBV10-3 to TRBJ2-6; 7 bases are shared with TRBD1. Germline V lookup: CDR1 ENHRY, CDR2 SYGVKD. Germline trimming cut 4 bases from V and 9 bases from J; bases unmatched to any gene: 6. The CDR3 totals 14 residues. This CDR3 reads CAISATGVDNVLTF. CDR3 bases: TGTGCCATCAGTGCTACAGGGGTTGACAACGTCCTGACTTTC.

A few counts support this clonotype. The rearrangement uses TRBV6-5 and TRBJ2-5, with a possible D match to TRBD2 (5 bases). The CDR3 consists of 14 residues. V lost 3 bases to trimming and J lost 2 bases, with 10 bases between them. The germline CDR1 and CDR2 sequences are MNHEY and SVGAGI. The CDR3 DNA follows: TGTGCCAGCAGTTATAGCGCATTACAAGAGACCCAGTACTTC. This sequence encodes CASSYSALQETQYF.

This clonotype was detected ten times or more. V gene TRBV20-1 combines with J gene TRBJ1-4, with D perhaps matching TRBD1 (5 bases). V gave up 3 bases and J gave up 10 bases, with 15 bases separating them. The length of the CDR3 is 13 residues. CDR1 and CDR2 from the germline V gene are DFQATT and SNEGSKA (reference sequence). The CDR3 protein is CSASSGGLGKLFF. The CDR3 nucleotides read TGCAGTGCTAGCTCGGGGGGACTCGGAAAACTGTTTTTT.

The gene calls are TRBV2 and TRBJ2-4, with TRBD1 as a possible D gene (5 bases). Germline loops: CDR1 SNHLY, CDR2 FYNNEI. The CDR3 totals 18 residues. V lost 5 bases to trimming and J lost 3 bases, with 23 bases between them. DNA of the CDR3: TGTGCCAGCAGTACGGAGTCAGTAGGGGATCAAGGCAAAAACATTCAGTACTTC. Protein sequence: CASSTESVGDQGKNIQYF.

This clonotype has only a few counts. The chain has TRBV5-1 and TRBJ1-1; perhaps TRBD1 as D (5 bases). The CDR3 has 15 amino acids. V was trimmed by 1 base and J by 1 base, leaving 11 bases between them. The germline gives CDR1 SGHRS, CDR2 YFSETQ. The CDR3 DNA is TGCGCCAGCAGCTTGAAATTTAGGGGGAACACTGAAGCTTTCTTT. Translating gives CASSLKFRGNTEAFF.

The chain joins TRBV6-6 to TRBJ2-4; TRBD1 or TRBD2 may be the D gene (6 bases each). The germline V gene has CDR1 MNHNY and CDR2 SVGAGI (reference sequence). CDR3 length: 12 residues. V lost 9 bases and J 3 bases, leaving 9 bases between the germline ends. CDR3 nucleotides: TGTGCCAGTAGGGGGGACAAAAACATTCAGTACTTC. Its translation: CASRGDKNIQYF.

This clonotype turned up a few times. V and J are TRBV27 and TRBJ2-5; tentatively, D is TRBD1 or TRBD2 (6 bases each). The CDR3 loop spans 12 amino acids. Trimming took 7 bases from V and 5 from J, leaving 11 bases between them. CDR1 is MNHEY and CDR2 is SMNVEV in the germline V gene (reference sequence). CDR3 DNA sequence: TGTGCCAGCAAAACCGGGGGCGAGACCCAGTACTTC. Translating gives CASKTGGETQYF.

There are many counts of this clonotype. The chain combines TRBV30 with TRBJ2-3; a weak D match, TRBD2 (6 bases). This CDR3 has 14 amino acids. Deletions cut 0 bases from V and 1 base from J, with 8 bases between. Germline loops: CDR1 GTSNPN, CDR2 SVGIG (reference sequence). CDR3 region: CAWSVGLRTDTQYF. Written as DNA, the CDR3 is TGTGCCTGGAGTGTGGGACTTCGCACAGATACGCAGTATTTT.

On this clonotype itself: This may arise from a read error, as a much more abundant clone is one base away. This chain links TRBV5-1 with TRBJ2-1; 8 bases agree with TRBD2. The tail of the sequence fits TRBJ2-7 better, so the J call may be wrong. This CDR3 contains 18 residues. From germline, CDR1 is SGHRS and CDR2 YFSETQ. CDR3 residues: CASSLAGLATVGSNEQYF. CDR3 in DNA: TGCGCCAGCAGCTTGGCCGGACTAGCAACCGTGGGTAGCAATGAGCAGTACTTC.

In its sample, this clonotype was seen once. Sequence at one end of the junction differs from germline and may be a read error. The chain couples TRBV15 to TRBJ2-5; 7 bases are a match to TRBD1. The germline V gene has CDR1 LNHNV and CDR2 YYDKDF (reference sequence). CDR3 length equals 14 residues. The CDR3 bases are TGTGTCACCAGCAGAGGGGACAGTGGAGAGACCCAGTACTTC. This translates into CVTSRGDSGETQYF.